The sequence of this TCR beta chain was determined in a study of beta chain features in type 1 diabetes. Regarding the study as a whole: Among patients with Type 1 diabetes, TCRB CDR3s were moderately but significantly shorter in every one of the four CD4+ subsets. Patients and controls would share equally any PCR tilt toward shorter templates.

Comment on this clone: Its antigen is still unknown.

Germline V gene sequence: CDR1 LNHDA, CDR2 SQIVND (reference sequence). Trimming took 5 bases from V and 1 from J, leaving 18 bases between them. The CDR3 contains 17 residues. TCRB transcripts that were expressed got sequenced, as all of the isolated RNA had been reverse transcribed. Data came from immunoSEQ multiplex PCR; TCRdb stores just in-frame clones and leaves some out. The data show hundreds of thousands of clones, 15% to 19% seen once. Sample: naive CD4+ T cells from blood. The clonotype comes from a man between 18 and 35 years old in good health. The chain recombines TRBV19 with TRBJ1-5, with D maybe TRBD1 (5 bases). CDR3 sequence: CASSDPRQPKSNQPQHF. CDR3 coding DNA: TGTGCCAGTAGTGACCCAAGACAGCCTAAAAGCAATCAGCCCCAGCATTTT.